Below are 12 T cell receptor beta chains sequenced from a single sample in a study of CD8+CD57+ T cells in acquired aplastic anemia. An expansion of CD8+CD57+ cells by flow cytometry had been shown in patients chosen for sequencing. Both TCR beta VDJ combination and CDR3 sequence profiling were carried out. Genomic DNA was the template for this profiling. TCRdb called the reads again in MiXCR, with one record for every CDR3 protein. Altogether 150,000 to 200,000 distinct CDR3 sequences are present, over 40% being singletons, with the ten largest covering 3.2%. Sequencing used sorted CD4+, CD8+, or CD8+CD57+ T cells (not recorded which) from PBMCs. These receptors were taken from a human donor with aplastic anemia.

The rearrangement uses TRBV2 and TRBJ2-7, with 7 bases identical to TRBD2. The V segment lost 6 bases and the J segment 4 bases; nucleotides outside the gene matches: 12. The CDR3 is 15 residues long. CDR1 is SNHLY, CDR2 FYNNEI, per germline. The CDR3 DNA follows: TGTGCCAGCAGCATGTCTGGCGGGAGTCTTTACGAGCAGTACTTC. Residues: CASSMSGGSLYEQYF.

The V call is TRBV9, the J call TRBJ1-4; unclear D gene. The CDR3 covers 14 residues. V shed 2 bases and J shed 8 bases, with 13 bases lying between them. CDR1 is SGDLS and CDR2 is YYNGEE in the germline V gene. The CDR3 is CASSVREGQEKLFF. The CDR3 DNA reads as TGTGCCAGCAGCGTGCGGGAGGGCCAGGAAAAACTGTTTTTT.

This clonotype was counted at least ten times. The chain combines TRBV12-3 or TRBV12-4 with TRBJ1-1; D is unclear. This CDR3 spans 15 amino acids. Trimming removed 2 bases at V and 0 bases at J, with 10 bases between. The chain's CDR3 is CASSLYRDMNTEAFF. The CDR3, as DNA: TGTGCCAGCAGTTTATACCGAGACATGAACACTGAAGCTTTCTTT.

This clonotype was counted many times. The genes are TRBV19 and TRBJ1-5; D is ambiguous. This CDR3 region has 17 residues. With 3 bases removed from V and 0 bases from J, the gap between germline ends came to 15 bases. The germline CDR1 and CDR2 sequences are LNHDA and SQIVND (reference sequence). CDR3: CASSIGAAGFSNQPQHF. Written as DNA, the CDR3 is TGTGCCAGTAGTATCGGAGCGGCGGGATTTAGCAATCAGCCCCAGCATTTT.

This clonotype has a count of ten or more. This chain links TRBV4-3 with TRBJ2-6; unclear D gene. The CDR3 is 15 residues long. V lost 0 bases and J 1 base, leaving 4 bases between the germline ends. Germline V gives CDR1 LGHNA, CDR2 YSLEER. As DNA, the CDR3 is TGCGCCAGCAGCCAAGAACTTTCTGGGGCCAACGTCCTGACTTTC. It codes for CASSQELSGANVLTF.

The table lists this clonotype with a count of one. The chain links TRBV15 to TRBJ2-2; D unresolved. This CDR3 spans 18 amino acids. Trimming pared 1 base from V and 2 bases from J, leaving 17 bases between. CDR1 is LNHNV, CDR2 YYDKDF, per germline (reference sequence). CDR3 coding DNA: TGTGCCACCAGCAGAGTCGTAGCCCAGAGAGGTAACACCGGGGAGCTGTTTTTT. Its protein product is CATSRVVAQRGNTGELFF.

On this clonotype itself: Mismatch with germline at one junction end may stem from a read error. This chain links TRBV11-2 with TRBJ2-1; 11 nucleotides match TRBD1. The CDR3 is 16 amino acids. Germline CDR1 is SGHAT and CDR2 is FQNNGV. CDR3 loop: CASSLGGQGANNEQLF. DNA for the CDR3: TGTGCCAGCAGCTTAGGCGGACAGGGGGCAAACAATGAGCAGCTCTTC.

This clonotype was recorded many times. As DNA, the CDR3 is TGTGCCAGCAGTGAGGACAGGGTTGGGTTATCGGGCGAGCAGTACTTC. As protein: CASSEDRVGLSGEQYF. The rearrangement links TRBV6-1 to TRBJ2-7, with 8 bases identical to TRBD1. Germline-derived CDR1 and CDR2 are MNHNS and SASEGT. The V segment lost 3 bases and the J segment 6 bases; nucleotides outside the gene matches: 13. The CDR3 runs to 16 residues.

There are many counts of this clonotype. This chain uses TRBV10-3 with TRBJ2-2; TRBD2 matches at 10 bases. Unmatched junction bases numbered 4, after V lost 9 bases and J lost 0 bases. There are 15 residues in the CDR3. Germline V lookup: CDR1 ENHRY, CDR2 SYGVKD. The DNA of the CDR3 is TGTGCCATTCGTAGCGGGGGGACGAACACCGGGGAGCTGTTTTTT. Translating gives CAIRSGGTNTGELFF.

The chain joins TRBV2 to TRBJ2-7; a weak D match, TRBD2 (5 bases). This CDR3 region has 15 residues. Germline CDR1 and CDR2: SNHLY and FYNNEI. V gave up 6 bases and J gave up 2 bases, with 17 bases separating them. For the CDR3, the DNA is TGTGCCAGCAGCGTAGGACTTGGGATGACCTACGAGCAGTACTTC. It is translated as CASSVGLGMTYEQYF. The whole variable domain, remainder taken from reference TRBV2 and TRBJ2-7, is EPEVTQTPSHQVTQMGQEVILRCVPISNHLYFYWYRQILGQKVEFLVSFYNNEISEKSEIFDDQFSVERPDGSNFTLKIRSTKLEDSAMYFCASSVGLGMTYEQYFGPGTRLTVT.

This clonotype appeared a few times. V is TRBV6-2 or TRBV6-3 and J is TRBJ1-4; perhaps TRBD1 as D (6 bases). The V end was cut by 4 bases, the J end by 5 bases, with 14 bases between. From germline, CDR1 is MNHEY and CDR2 SVGEGT. The CDR3 consists of 15 residues. The CDR3 is CASSSPTGTNEKLFF. In DNA form, the CDR3 reads TGTGCCAGCAGTTCGCCTACAGGGACGAATGAAAAACTGTTTTTT.

This clonotype was recorded once. V gene TRBV11-2 combines with J gene TRBJ2-1; D is unresolved. CDR1 SGHAT and CDR2 FQNNGV come from the germline V gene. This CDR3 contains 16 residues. V was cut by 3 bases and J by 0 bases, with 12 bases left in between. The chain's CDR3 is CASSLDPESSYNEQFF. The CDR3 coding sequence is TGTGCCAGCAGCTTGGATCCGGAGAGCTCCTACAATGAGCAGTTCTTC. Full variable domain (missing parts from reference TRBV11-2 and TRBJ2-1): EAGVAQSPRYKIIEKRQSVAFWCNPISGHATLYWYQQILGQGPKLLIQFQNNGVVDDSQLPKDRFSAERLKGVDSTLKIQPAKLEDSAVYLCASSLDPESSYNEQFFGPGTRLTVL.